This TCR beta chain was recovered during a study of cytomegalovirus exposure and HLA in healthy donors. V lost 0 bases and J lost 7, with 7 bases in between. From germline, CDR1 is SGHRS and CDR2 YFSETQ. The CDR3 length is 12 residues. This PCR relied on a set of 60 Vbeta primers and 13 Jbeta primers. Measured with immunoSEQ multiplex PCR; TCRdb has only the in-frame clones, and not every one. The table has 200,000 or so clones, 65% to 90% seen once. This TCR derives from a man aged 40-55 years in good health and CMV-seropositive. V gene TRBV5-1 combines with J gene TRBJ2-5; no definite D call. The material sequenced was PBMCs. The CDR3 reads CASSLVGGTQYF. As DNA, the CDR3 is TGCGCCAGCAGCTTGGTAGGCGGGACCCAGTACTTC.